A single sample gave rise to the 13 T cell receptor beta chains below, sequenced in a study of blood T cell repertoires in COVID-19. Assay: immunoSEQ multiplex PCR; the TCRdb copy retains only in-frame clones and omits some. The sample records some 200,000 clones, under 95% being singletons. Sequenced sample: peripheral blood. Receptors originate from a man aged 25 to 40 with acute or convalescent COVID-19.

The chain uses TRBV7-9 and TRBJ1-3; D is undetermined. V was trimmed by 10 bases and J by 8 bases, leaving 21 bases between them. Germline-derived CDR1 and CDR2 are SEHNR and FQNEAQ (reference sequence). The CDR3 totals 14 residues. In DNA, the CDR3 is TGTGCCACCGAATTTACGCAGGCATTTGACACCATATATTTT. Translated: CATEFTQAFDTIYF.

The chain carries TRBV19 and TRBJ1-3, with a tentative D call TRBD1 (5 bases). This CDR3 is built from 14 residues. The germline gives CDR1 LNHDA, CDR2 SQIVND (reference sequence). Trimming took off 5 bases at V and 2 bases at J, with 10 bases between the two ends. The CDR3 region is CASSADSTGNTIYF. The CDR3 DNA sequence: TGTGCCAGTAGTGCCGACAGTACTGGAAACACCATATATTTT.

The chain carries TRBV7-2 and TRBJ2-7; D ambiguous. From germline, CDR1 is SGHTA and CDR2 FQGNSA. This CDR3 region has 11 residues. V was cut by 5 bases and J by 3 bases, with 5 bases left in between. CDR3 residues: CASSVFYEQYF. DNA of the CDR3: TGTGCCAGCAGCGTCTTCTACGAGCAGTACTTC.

The V gene is TRBV29-1, the J gene TRBJ2-1, with a possible D match to TRBD2 (7 bases). The CDR3 runs to 17 residues. The V end was cut by 4 bases, the J end by 0 bases, with 19 bases between. Germline V lookup: CDR1 SQVTM, CDR2 ANQGSEA. CDR3 sequence: CSVVPFAGASSYNEQFF. CDR3 DNA: TGCAGCGTTGTCCCCTTTGCGGGGGCCAGCTCCTACAATGAGCAGTTCTTC.

The DNA for the CDR3 is TGTGCCAGCAGTCAGCGACCCTGGGGAGGGACTGAAGCTTTCTTT. Residues: CASSQRPWGGTEAFF. This sequence joins TRBV28 and TRBJ1-1; D call uncertain. This CDR3 is 15 amino acids long. Germline V gene lookup returns CDR1 MDHEN and CDR2 SYDVKM. V dropped 5 bases and J dropped 5 bases, with 18 bases sitting between them.

With regard to this clone: Other DNA variants within this sample encode the same CDR3. The chain carries TRBV5-1 and TRBJ1-3, with D possibly being TRBD1 (5 bases). There are 14 residues in the CDR3. The V gene lost 0 bases and the J gene lost 7 bases, with 11 bases spanning the gap. CDR1 is SGHRS and CDR2 is YFSETQ in the germline V gene. DNA for the CDR3: TGCGCCAGCAGCTTGGAGGCAGGGCGGAACACCATATATTTT. Translated: CASSLEAGRNTIYF. Using reference TRBV5-1 and TRBJ1-3 for the parts outside the CDR3, the full variable domain is KAGVTQTPRYLIKTRGQQVTLSCSPISGHRSVSWYQQTPGQGLQFLFEYFSETQRNKGNFPGRFSGRQFSNSRSEMNVSTLELGDSALYLCASSLEAGRNTIYFGEGSWLTVV.

This clone has a single count. The chain carries TRBV3-1 (or the pseudogene TRBV3-2) and TRBJ2-2; TRBD1 matches 7 bases. This CDR3 is 15 amino acids long. With 6 bases clipped from V and 3 bases from J, the junction kept 7 bases outside the gene matches. Germline V gene sequence: CDR1 LGHDT, CDR2 YNNKEL (reference sequence). The CDR3: CASRRQGAYTGELFF. The CDR3 DNA reads TGTGCCAGCAGGCGACAGGGAGCGTACACCGGGGAGCTGTTTTTT.

The chain combines TRBV28 with TRBJ1-6, with 9 bases lining up with TRBD1. This CDR3 has 16 amino acids. The V and J ends lost 6 bases and 6 bases, in that order; junction bases with no gene match: 9. The germline V gene encodes CDR1 MDHEN and CDR2 SYDVKM. Here the CDR3 reads CASRPGTGMGNSPLHF. CDR3 nucleotides: TGTGCCAGCAGACCCGGGACAGGGATGGGTAATTCACCCCTCCACTTT.

This clone was observed once. J is TRBJ1-1 and V is TRBV4-1; D gene unclear. CDR3 length: 15 residues. The V end was cut by 0 bases, the J end by 1 base, with 9 bases between. The V gene's germline CDR1 is MGHRA and CDR2 YSYEKL. The CDR3 sequence is CASSQDNPENTEAFF. As DNA, the CDR3 is TGCGCCAGCAGCCAAGATAACCCAGAGAACACTGAAGCTTTCTTT.

The gene calls are TRBV28 and TRBJ2-7; 11 bases agree with TRBD1. Trimming cost V 4 bases and J 4 bases; bases outside gene matches: 6. Germline V lookup: CDR1 MDHEN, CDR2 SYDVKM. The CDR3 contains 15 residues. The CDR3: CASSSPGTGGYEQYF. In nucleotides, the CDR3 is TGTGCCAGCAGTTCCCCCGGGACAGGGGGATACGAGCAGTACTTC.

The CDR3 DNA is TGTGCCAGCACCACGACTGGGGGCAGCTCCTACGAGCAGTACTTC. Protein: CASTTTGGSSYEQYF. The chain has TRBV9 and TRBJ2-7; D is possibly TRBD1 (6 bases). V was cut by 6 bases and J by 0 bases, with 16 bases left in between. This CDR3 contains 15 residues. Germline V CDR1 and CDR2: SGDLS, YYNGEE.

The rearrangement joins TRBV5-8 to TRBJ2-1; TRBD2 aligns across 7 bases. Germline CDR1 reads SGHTS; CDR2 reads YDEGEE. V shed 2 bases, J shed 13 bases, and the junction held 3 bases outside the gene matches. This CDR3 has 11 amino acids. Here the CDR3 DNA reads TGTGCCAGCAGCTTACTAGCGAGCCAGTTCTTC. Amino acid sequence: CASSLLASQFF.

The chain employs TRBV7-3 and TRBJ2-1; D gene unclear. Germline values: CDR1 SGHTA, CDR2 FQGTGA. The V end lost 2 bases, the J end lost 6 bases, and 11 bases lay between the germline ends. The CDR3 contains 14 residues. The CDR3 DNA reads as TGTGCCAGCAGCTTAGGGCAGTCCCCCAATGAGCAGTTCTTC. Its protein is CASSLGQSPNEQFF. The full variable domain, rest sourced from reference TRBV7-3 and TRBJ2-1, is GAGVSQTPSNKVTEKGKYVELRCDPISGHTALYWYRQSLGQGPEFLIYFQGTGAADDSGLPNDRFFAVRPEGSVSTLKIQRTERGDSAVYLCASSLGQSPNEQFFGPGTRLTVL.